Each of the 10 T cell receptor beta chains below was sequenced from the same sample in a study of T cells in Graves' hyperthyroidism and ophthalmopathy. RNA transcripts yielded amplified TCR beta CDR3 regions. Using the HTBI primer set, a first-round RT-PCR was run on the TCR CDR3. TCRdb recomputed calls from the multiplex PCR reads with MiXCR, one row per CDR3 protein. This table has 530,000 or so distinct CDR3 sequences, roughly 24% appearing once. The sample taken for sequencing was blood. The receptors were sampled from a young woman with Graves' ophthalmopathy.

CDR3: CASTDSSYYEQYF. The CDR3, as DNA: TGTGCCAGTACGGACAGTTCTTACTACGAGCAGTACTTC. The rearrangement uses TRBV6-1 and TRBJ2-7, with D maybe TRBD1 (6 bases). Germline loops: CDR1 MNHNS, CDR2 SASEGT. The CDR3 has 13 residues. With 9 bases removed from V and 3 bases from J, the gap between germline ends came to 15 bases.

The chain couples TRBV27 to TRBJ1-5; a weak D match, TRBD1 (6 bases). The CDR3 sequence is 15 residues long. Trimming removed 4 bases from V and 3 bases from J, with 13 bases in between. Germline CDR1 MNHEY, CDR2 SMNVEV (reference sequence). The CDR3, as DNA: TGTGCCAGCAGTTCCTACAGGGAAGCCAATCAGCCCCAGCATTTT. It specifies CASSSYREANQPQHF.

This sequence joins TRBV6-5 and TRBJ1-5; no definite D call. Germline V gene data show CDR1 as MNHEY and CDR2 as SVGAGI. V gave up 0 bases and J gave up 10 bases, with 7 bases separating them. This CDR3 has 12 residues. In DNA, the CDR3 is TGTGCCAGCAGTTACTCGTTGGAACCCCAGCATTTT. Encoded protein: CASSYSLEPQHF.

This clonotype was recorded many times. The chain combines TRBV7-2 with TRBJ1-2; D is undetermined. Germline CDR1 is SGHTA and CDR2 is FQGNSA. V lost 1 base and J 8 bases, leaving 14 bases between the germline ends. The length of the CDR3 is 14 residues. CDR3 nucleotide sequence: TGTGCCAGCAGCTTAGGGTTGAAGGCGGAAGGCTACACCTTC. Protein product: CASSLGLKAEGYTF.

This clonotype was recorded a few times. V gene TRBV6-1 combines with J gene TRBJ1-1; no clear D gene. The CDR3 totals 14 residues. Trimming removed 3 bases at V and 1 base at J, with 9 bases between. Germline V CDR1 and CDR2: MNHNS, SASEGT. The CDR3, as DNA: TGTGCCAGCAGTGAGCTGTCCAGGAACACTGAAGCTTTCTTT. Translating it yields CASSELSRNTEAFF.

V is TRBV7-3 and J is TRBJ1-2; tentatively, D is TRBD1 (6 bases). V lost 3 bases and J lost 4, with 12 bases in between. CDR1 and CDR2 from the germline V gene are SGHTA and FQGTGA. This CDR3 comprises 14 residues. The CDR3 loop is CASSLGGRGYGYTF. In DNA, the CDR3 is TGTGCCAGCAGCTTGGGGGGCCGGGGCTATGGCTACACCTTC. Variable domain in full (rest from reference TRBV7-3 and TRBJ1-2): GAGVSQTPSNKVTEKGKYVELRCDPISGHTALYWYRQSLGQGPEFLIYFQGTGAADDSGLPNDRFFAVRPEGSVSTLKIQRTERGDSAVYLCASSLGGRGYGYTFGSGTRLTVV.

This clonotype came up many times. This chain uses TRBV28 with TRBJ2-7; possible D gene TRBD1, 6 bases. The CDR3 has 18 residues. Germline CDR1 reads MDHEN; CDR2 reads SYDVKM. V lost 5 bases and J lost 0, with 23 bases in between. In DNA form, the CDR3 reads TGTGCCAGCAGTCCCCTGAGTCGCCAGGGGCCGTCCTCCTACGAGCAGTACTTC. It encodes CASSPLSRQGPSSYEQYF. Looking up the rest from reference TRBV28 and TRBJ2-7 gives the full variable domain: DVKVTQSSRYLVKRTGEKVFLECVQDMDHENMFWYRQDPGLGLRLIYFSYDVKMKEKGDIPEGYSVSREKKERFSLILESASTNQTSMYLCASSPLSRQGPSSYEQYFGPGTRLTVT.

The CDR3 is CASSESTGLEQYF. For the CDR3, the DNA is TGTGCCAGCAGTGAATCCACCGGCCTGGAGCAGTACTTC. The chain is built from TRBV12-3 or TRBV12-4 and TRBJ2-7; the D is unclear. The CDR3 covers 13 residues. Trimming took 5 bases from V and 7 from J, leaving 15 bases between them.

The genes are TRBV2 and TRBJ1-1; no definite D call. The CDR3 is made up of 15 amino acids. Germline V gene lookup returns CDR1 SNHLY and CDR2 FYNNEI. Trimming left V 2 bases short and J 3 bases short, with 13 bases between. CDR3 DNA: TGTGCCAGCAGTGAAAATTTACGACCGTACACTGAAGCTTTCTTT. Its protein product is CASSENLRPYTEAFF.

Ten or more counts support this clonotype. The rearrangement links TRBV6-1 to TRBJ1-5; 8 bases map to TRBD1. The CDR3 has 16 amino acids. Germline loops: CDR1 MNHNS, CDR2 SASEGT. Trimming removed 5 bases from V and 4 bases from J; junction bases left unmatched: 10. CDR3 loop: CASSRTGWLANQPQHF. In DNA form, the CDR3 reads TGTGCCAGCAGTCGGACAGGGTGGCTAGCAAATCAGCCCCAGCATTTT.